The clone carrying this T cell receptor beta chain was found a few times. Its antigen is not identified. Researchers isolated at least 6.5 million PBMCs per sample. The use of a sample-barcoded 5' primer and a J-beta primer mix characterized a second PCR of roughly 6 to 11 cycles. TCRdb used MiXCR to reprocess the 5' RACE reads, holding one entry per CDR3 protein. The table records about 1.6 million distinct CDR3 sequences, about 35% of them present only once. Germline values: CDR1 MDHEN, CDR2 SYDVKM. V trimming: 6 bases; J trimming: 3 bases; junction bases outside the gene matches: 19. This CDR3 has 20 residues. This sample stems from a study of blood T cells in healthy people across ages. The overall study: About one barcoded TCR beta cDNA was captured per two T cells.

Study observations and caveats: Both higher diversity and more naive CD4+ cells marked long-lived donors when set against aged donors.

The V call is TRBV28, the J call TRBJ2-1; TRBD2 matches at 11 bases. This TCR was sampled from a woman between 25 and 40 years old in good health. The sequenced material came from blood. In DNA, the CDR3 is TGTGCCAGCAGCATGAGGGTGGGACTAGCGGCCCACGGGATCTACAATGAGCAGTTCTTC. Residues: CASSMRVGLAAHGIYNEQFF.